The rows below give T cell receptor beta chains drawn from one sample of a study of CD8 T cells in ankylosing spondylitis. TCRdb used MiXCR to reprocess the 5' RACE reads, holding one entry per CDR3 protein. The profile covers 250,000 or so distinct CDR3 sequences, with under 30% appearing a single time and over 0.55% taken by the ten largest. Sequencing was performed on blood, either unsorted or a sorted T cell fraction (not recorded which). These receptors were obtained from a male donor with ankylosing spondylitis or in good health (not recorded which). Each CDR3 is given with its conserved first and last residue. The order of the fields is D gene, J gene, V gene, clone size, CDR3 DNA, CDR3 protein. D genes are given only for firm matches. Expanded clones get a size class; other rows say once, few or many, or leave the size out.

>TRBD2|TRBJ2-1|TRBV7-8|.
TGTGCCAGCAGCTCGAGCGGGGCTTCCTACAATGAGCAGTTCTTC
CASSSSGASYNEQFF
>.|TRBJ1-2|TRBV24-1|few
TGTGCCACCAGTGACCAACGTCGGGGCTATGGCTACACCTTC
CATSDQRRGYGYTF
>.|TRBJ2-7|TRBV29-1|.
TGCAGCTTATACAGAAAAAGCTCCTACGAGCAGTACTTC
CSLYRKSSYEQYF
>.|TRBJ1-2|TRBV29-1|.
TGCAGCGTCTCTAACTATGGCTACACCTTC
CSVSNYGYTF
>.|TRBJ2-5|TRBV6-1|.
TGTGCCAGCGTGTTAGGGGGATTAGAGACCCAGTACTTC
CASVLGGLETQYF
>TRBD2|TRBJ2-1|TRBV20-1|few
TGCAGTGCTAGAGGACTAGCGGGACCAGCTAGGGGGAATGAGCAGTTCTTC
CSARGLAGPARGNEQFF
>.|TRBJ2-5|TRBV12-3/TRBV12-4|many
TGTGCCAGCAGACCACCGTCGGAAGAGACCCAGTACTTC
CASRPPSEETQYF
>TRBD1|TRBJ1-5|TRBV10-3|few
TGTGCCATCAGGGGGACAGAACATCAGCCCCAGCATTTT
CAIRGTEHQPQHF
>.|TRBJ2-1|TRBV15|.
TGTGCTACTCAATTTGACCGCCCTTTCATCAATGAGCAGTTCTTC
CATQFDRPFINEQFF
>.|TRBJ2-7|TRBV12-3/TRBV12-4|many
TGTGCCAGCAGGGGCAGCTCCTACGAGCAGTACTTC
CASRGSSYEQYF
>.|TRBJ2-7|TRBV11-2|.
TGTGCCAGCAGCTCCCTTACAGCCTACGAGCAGTACTTC
CASSSLTAYEQYF
>.|TRBJ2-7|TRBV29-1|many
TGCAGCGTTCACCGGGGAGGCGAGCAGTACTTC
CSVHRGGEQYF
>.|TRBJ2-3|TRBV5-1|many
TGCGCTCCACCCGCAGATACGCAGTATTTT
CAPPADTQYF
>.|TRBJ1-2|TRBV12-3/TRBV12-4|few
TGTGCCAGCACCTACAGGGATGGCTACACCTTC
CASTYRDGYTF
>TRBD1|TRBJ2-1|TRBV24-1|.
TGTGCCACCAGAGCGGGACAGGGGGCGAATGAGCAGTTCTTC
CATRAGQGANEQFF
>.|TRBJ2-5|TRBV18|once
TGTGCCAGCTCACCACGACACAGCCCGGAGGAGACCCAGTACTTC
CASSPRHSPEETQYF
>TRBD1|TRBJ2-3|TRBV20-1|.
TGCAGTGCGTCGACAGGGGGGGAAGATACGCAGTATTTT
CSASTGGEDTQYF
>.|TRBJ2-5|TRBV6-2/TRBV6-3|.
TGTGCCAGCAGTTACTCAGGAGAGAGGGAGACCCAGTACTTC
CASSYSGERETQYF
>TRBD2|TRBJ2-1|TRBV19|.
TGTGCCAGTACCACCTATAGCGGGGGGGCGTACAATGAGCAGTTCTTC
CASTTYSGGAYNEQFF
>.|TRBJ2-7|TRBV20-1|.
TGCTGTGCTAGCCCGAGATTAAGGACCGGGAAGGGCTACGAGCAGTACTTC
CCASPRLRTGKGYEQYF
>TRBD2|TRBJ2-1|TRBV20-1|many
TGCAGTGCTAGCCCCGGGACTAGGAACAATGAGCAGTTCTTC
CSASPGTRNNEQFF
>TRBD1|TRBJ1-1|TRBV20-1|.
TGCAGTGCACCGGGACAGGAAAACACTGAAGCTTTCTTT
CSAPGQENTEAFF
>.|TRBJ2-7|TRBV2|.
TGTGCCAGCGAGCCCCTGGGGCCTTACGAGCAGTACTTC
CASEPLGPYEQYF
>.|TRBJ1-5|TRBV20-1|many
TGCAGTGCTAGAGATTTCAGGAATCAGCCCCAGCATTTT
CSARDFRNQPQHF